This record covers a single TCR beta chain. Its antigen is unidentified. These data belong to a study of cytomegalovirus exposure and HLA in healthy donors. Whole-study context: Of the donors genotyped, about 390 in all, 65% to 90% fell in the Caucasian-associated ancestry cluster. Study-level findings and limits: For most TCR beta V segments, an earlier analysis put the productive rate at about 87% or about 30% of the time. Listed as cytomegalovirus-associated were approximately 160 TCR beta chains.

The PCR was carried out with 60 Vbeta primers and 13 Jbeta primers. Sequenced by immunoSEQ multiplex PCR; TCRdb stores in-frame clones only, minus some. The sample has about 220,000 clones, roughly 79% seen once. This CDR3 has 14 residues. Germline V gene data show CDR1 as SEHNR and CDR2 as FQNEAQ (reference sequence). The V gene lost 3 bases and the J gene lost 4 bases, with 12 bases spanning the gap. This receptor was obtained from a male donor in good health and CMV-seronegative. The source material was PBMCs. This chain uses TRBV7-9 with TRBJ1-1; perhaps TRBD1 as D (5 bases). The CDR3 reads CASSFREVGTEAFF. CDR3 sequence (DNA): TGTGCCAGCAGCTTCAGGGAGGTGGGCACTGAAGCTTTCTTT.